This T cell receptor (beta chain) stems from a study of graft-versus-host responses after intestinal transplantation. Whole-study context: Recipients were all induced with anti-thymocyte globulin, then given tacrolimus and steroids for roughly 3 years. General observations from the study: Some patients had graft-donor T cell macrochimerism. In their allografts, the ratios of graft-versus-host to host-versus-graft T cell clones were high.

Libraries were prepared by immunoSEQ multiplex PCR; TCRdb keeps only in-frame clonotypes and omits some of them. This table holds tens of thousands of clones, about 91% found once. A remark on this clone: Its antigen is as yet unknown.

This CDR3 is 15 amino acids long. The V gene lost 5 bases and the J gene lost 0 bases, with 12 bases spanning the gap. The germline V gene has CDR1 SGDLS and CDR2 YYNGEE. The receptor was derived from a human donor who received an intestinal transplant. The chain has TRBV9 and TRBJ2-1; perhaps TRBD2 as D (5 bases). The starting material was unstimulated CD8+ T cells sorted from spleen or lymph node cells, obtained before intestinal transplant. CDR3 bases: TGTGCCAGCAGTGCGAGCGGTAGCTCCTACAATGAGCAGTTCTTC. This sequence encodes CASSASGSSYNEQFF.